This TCR beta chain was identified in a study of blood T cells in healthy people across ages (dated by TCRdb to the mid-2010s). With respect to the entire study: In model experiments, roughly one uniquely barcoded TCR beta cDNA molecule per two T cells was captured by template switching. The donors were divided into four age groups: young (average around 17 years), middle-aged (about 41), aged (roughly 66) and long-lived (82). To avoid experimental bias, donors of different ages were distributed randomly across sequencing lanes. Two additional independent replicas of 1 million unique cDNA reads from the same blood draw were analyzed for two donors (one aged 18 to 29 and one aged 80 or older). Using deep sequencing normalized with unique cDNA molecular identifiers, the study measured how TCR beta repertoire diversity changes with age. General conclusions and limits of the study: There was a strong correlation between observed TCR beta diversity and the percentage of naive T cells measured by flow cytometry. Conclusive comparison of naive and antigen-experienced compartments was prevented by the profiling of bulk unsorted PBMCs. The long-lived group showed more naive CD4+ T cells, fewer expanded clones and increased TCR diversity than the aged group, suggesting age selection. The CMV infection status of donors was not known, potentially confounding age-related changes in expanded clonotypes. Total diversity estimates from one million sequenced T cells were considered lower bounds and underestimates. As age increased, observed TCR beta diversity per million T cells dropped in a roughly linear way, and a significant reduction was already evident by age approximately 40.

The approximately 39 donors, aged about 6 to 90 years, were systemically healthy Caucasian individuals from Russia. Each donor gave ten milliliters of peripheral blood, drawn into EDTA-treated Vacutainer tubes. Ficoll-Paque density-gradient centrifugation was used to isolate PBMCs, with at least 6 million per sample. Trizol reagent was used to extract total RNA from the PBMCs, yielding at least 5 micrograms per sample. For every donor, an aliquot of PBMCs went through flow cytometry to measure the percentages of naive CD45RAhigh/CD27high T cells. The germline V gene specifies MNHEY as CDR1 and SVGEGT as CDR2. The CDR3 covers 17 residues, taking in both the cysteine and the phenylalanine. This entry keeps only the CDR3 DNA: 51 bases, framed from base 1. V sheds 6 bases and J sheds 2 bases, leaving 17 bases between their ends. The library was generated by 5' RACE. Sequencing was performed on an Illumina HiSeq 2500. A second PCR of roughly 7 to 11 cycles was performed with a sample-barcoded 5' primer and a J-beta primer mix. A unique molecular identifier was introduced onto each TCR beta cDNA molecule by a template-switch 5' adaptor carrying 12 random nucleotides. Each sample yielded at least 2.5 million CDR3-containing paired-end reads. All of the RNA was converted into first-strand cDNA using the Mint cDNA synthesis kit, with a TRBC-specific oligonucleotide serving as the primer. Following uracil-DNA glycosylase treatment, all cDNA underwent a first 18-cycle PCR with the universal primers M1SS and BC2_uni_R. The authors processed their data as follows. Normalization of each sample was performed by random selection of 1 million high-quality reads, each carrying a distinct molecular identifier. Instead of being binned into consensus sequences, reads that shared molecular identifiers were thrown out. MiTCR, set to a Q25 quality threshold and the strictest error-elimination algorithm, was used for CDR3 identification, clonotype clustering and error correction. A nonparametric unseen species model with Euler transformation was used to estimate lower-bound total TCR beta diversity. The raw public reads went through TCRdb reprocessing: fastp at Q25, MiXCR clone calling, in-frame beta chains kept. Rows matching on CDR3 protein sequence are summarized as one entry with the most common DNA and genes. V and J calls and clone size were set by TCRdb, not the authors. This sample is represented by hundreds of thousands of distinct CDR3 sequences; approximately 43% of them were singletons. 20% of the sample is in the top ten clones.

Concerning this clonotype itself: The antigen it recognizes is unknown. One base away there is no much larger clone; base qualities are not given.

Recombination connected TRBV6-2 or TRBV6-3 to TRBJ2-6; possibly the D gene is TRBD1, per 6 matching bases. Sequenced sample: blood. This receptor was identified in an older woman in good health. This receptor carries the CDR3 CASSNQGIRAGANVLTF. The bases are TGTGCCAGCAGCAACCAGGGGATACGTGCTGGGGCCAACGTCCTGACTTTC.